The present TCR beta chain was sequenced within a study of T cells after yellow fever vaccination. Points from the study as a whole: Some clonotypes were seen in both the CD4 and the CD8 compartments. These made up a small share and likely arose from convergent recombination. The bulk population could contribute abundant contaminating clonotypes to FACS-sorted repertoires. Reappearance after the booster was observed for most primary-vaccination clones (roughly 97% CD4, over 70% CD8).

The CDR3 totals 15 residues. Trimming took off 5 bases at V and 4 bases at J, with 16 bases between the two ends. Per the germline V gene, CDR1 is MGHDK and CDR2 is SYGVNS. Ten or more counts support this clonotype. What it binds is not known. Generation of TCR cDNA used 5'RACE template switching (which added a universal primer site and UMIs). One entry per CDR3 protein, called by TCRdb with MiXCR from the 5' RACE reads. The repertoire includes fewer than 350,000 distinct CDR3 sequences, 3% to 4.5% of them detected once, and 23% sits in the top ten. The sequence came from a man younger than 35 who received the YFV17D yellow fever vaccine. Sample: PBMCs, taken on the day of the yellow fever booster vaccination. The chain employs TRBV25-1 and TRBJ2-3, with a tentative D call TRBD2 (5 bases). The CDR3 is CASSRTSGLADTQYF. The CDR3 DNA is TGTGCCAGCAGTAGGACTTCGGGTTTGGCAGATACGCAGTATTTT.